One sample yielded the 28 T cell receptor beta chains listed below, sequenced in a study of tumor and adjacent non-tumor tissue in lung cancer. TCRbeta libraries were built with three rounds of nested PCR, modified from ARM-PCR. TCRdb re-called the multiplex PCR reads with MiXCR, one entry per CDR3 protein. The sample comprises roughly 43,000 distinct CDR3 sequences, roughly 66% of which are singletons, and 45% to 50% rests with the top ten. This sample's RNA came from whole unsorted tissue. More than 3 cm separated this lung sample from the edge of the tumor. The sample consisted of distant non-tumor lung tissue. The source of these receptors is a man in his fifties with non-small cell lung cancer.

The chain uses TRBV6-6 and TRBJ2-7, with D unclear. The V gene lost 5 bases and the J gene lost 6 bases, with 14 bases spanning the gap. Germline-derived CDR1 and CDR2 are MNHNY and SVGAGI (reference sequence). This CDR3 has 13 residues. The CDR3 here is CASSVRLLGEQYF. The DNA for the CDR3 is TGTGCCAGCAGTGTACGTCTCTTAGGCGAGCAGTACTTC.

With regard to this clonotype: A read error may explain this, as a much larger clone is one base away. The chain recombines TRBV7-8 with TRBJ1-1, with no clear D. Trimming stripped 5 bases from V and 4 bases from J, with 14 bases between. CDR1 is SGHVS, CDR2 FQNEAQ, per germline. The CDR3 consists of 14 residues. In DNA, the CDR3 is TGTGCCAGCAGCCAATCGGGGTTGGGCACTGAAGCTTTCTTT. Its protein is CASSQSGLGTEAFF.

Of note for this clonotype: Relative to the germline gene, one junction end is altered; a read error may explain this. The CDR3 here is CVSNPGGGSYEQYF. Written as DNA, the CDR3 is TGTGTCAGCAACCCAGGCGGGGGGAGCTACGAGCAGTACTTC. The V call is TRBV5-4, the J call TRBJ2-7, with 8 bases identical to TRBD2. Germline CDR1 is SGHNT and CDR2 is YYREEE (reference sequence). The CDR3 spans 14 residues.

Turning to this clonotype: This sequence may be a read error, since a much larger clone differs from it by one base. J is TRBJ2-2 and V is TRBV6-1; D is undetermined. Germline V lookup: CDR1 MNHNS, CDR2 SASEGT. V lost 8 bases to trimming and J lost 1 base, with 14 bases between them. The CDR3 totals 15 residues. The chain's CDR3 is CASGPFTRNTGELFF. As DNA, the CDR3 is TGTGCCAGCGGCCCCTTTACAAGGAACACCGGGGAGCTGTTTTTT.

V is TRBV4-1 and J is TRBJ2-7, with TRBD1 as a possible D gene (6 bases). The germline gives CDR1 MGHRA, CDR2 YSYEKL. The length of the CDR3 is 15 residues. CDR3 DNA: TGCGTCAACAGCCAAGACAGGCAAAGCTCCTACGAGCAGTACTTC. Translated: CVNSQDRQSSYEQYF.

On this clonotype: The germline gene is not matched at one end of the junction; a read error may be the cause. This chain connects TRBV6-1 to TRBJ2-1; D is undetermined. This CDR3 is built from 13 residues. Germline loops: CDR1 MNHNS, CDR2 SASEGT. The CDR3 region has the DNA TGTACCAGCATCGGGCGTACCCACAATGAGCAGTTCTTC. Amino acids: CTSIGRTHNEQFF.

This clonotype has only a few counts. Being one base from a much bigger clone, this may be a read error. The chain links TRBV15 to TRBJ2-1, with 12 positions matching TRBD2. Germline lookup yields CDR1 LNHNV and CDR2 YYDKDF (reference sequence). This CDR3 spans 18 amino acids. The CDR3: CTTSRDTLAGGPRDEQFF. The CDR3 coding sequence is TGTACCACCAGCAGAGATACCCTAGCGGGAGGGCCACGGGATGAGCAGTTCTTC.

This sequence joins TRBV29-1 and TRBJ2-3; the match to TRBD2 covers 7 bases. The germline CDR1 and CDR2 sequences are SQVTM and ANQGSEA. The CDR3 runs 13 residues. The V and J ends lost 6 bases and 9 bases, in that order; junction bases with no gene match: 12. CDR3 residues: CSVLGQAGCTQYF. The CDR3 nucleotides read TGCAGCGTCCTTGGACAAGCGGGATGCACGCAGTATTTT.

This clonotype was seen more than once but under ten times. The CDR3 spells CSARTLGLAGGGDTQYF. The CDR3 bases are TGCAGTGCTAGAACCCTGGGGCTAGCGGGAGGGGGAGATACGCAGTATTTT. The rearrangement uses TRBV20-1 and TRBJ2-3; 12 bases agree with TRBD2. Trimming cost V 2 bases and J 5 bases; bases outside gene matches: 11. The germline V gene encodes CDR1 DFQATT and CDR2 SNEGSKA (reference sequence). CDR3 length: 17 residues.

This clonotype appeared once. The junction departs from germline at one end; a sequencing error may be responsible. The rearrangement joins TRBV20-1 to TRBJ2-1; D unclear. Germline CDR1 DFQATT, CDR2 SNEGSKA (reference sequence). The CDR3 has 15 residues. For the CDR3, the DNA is TGCAATGCTAGAGACGGCAGACTTACGGGTGGTGAGCAGTCCTTC. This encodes CNARDGRLTGGEQSF.

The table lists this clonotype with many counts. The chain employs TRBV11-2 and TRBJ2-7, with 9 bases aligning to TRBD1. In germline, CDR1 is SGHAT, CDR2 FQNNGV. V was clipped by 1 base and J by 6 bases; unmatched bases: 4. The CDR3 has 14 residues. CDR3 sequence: CASSLVGTGIEQYF. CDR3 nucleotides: TGTGCCAGCAGCTTAGTCGGGACAGGGATCGAGCAGTACTTC.

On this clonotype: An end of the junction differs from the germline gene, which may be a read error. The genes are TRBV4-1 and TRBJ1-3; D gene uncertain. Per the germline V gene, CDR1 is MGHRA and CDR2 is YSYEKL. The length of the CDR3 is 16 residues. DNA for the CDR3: TGCGCCAGCAGCACAAACATATTCGACTCTGGAAACACCATATATTTC. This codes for CASSTNIFDSGNTIYF.

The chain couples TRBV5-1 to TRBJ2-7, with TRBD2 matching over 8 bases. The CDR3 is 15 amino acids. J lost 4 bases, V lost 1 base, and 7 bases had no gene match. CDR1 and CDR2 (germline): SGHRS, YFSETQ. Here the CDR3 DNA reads TGCGCCAGCAGCTTGCGACGGGAGGGAATATACGAGCAGTACTTC. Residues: CASSLRREGIYEQYF.

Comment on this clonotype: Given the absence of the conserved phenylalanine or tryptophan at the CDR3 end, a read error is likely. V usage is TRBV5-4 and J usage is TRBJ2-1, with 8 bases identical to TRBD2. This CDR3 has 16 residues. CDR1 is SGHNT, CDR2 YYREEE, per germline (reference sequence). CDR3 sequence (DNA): TGTGCCAGCAGCTGGGAGAGCGGGGGCCACCTTGATGATCAGTTCCTC. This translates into CASSWESGGHLDDQFL.

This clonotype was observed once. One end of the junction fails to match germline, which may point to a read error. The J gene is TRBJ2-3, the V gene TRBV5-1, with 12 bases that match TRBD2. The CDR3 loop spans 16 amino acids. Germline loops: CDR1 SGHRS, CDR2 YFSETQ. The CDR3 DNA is TGTGCCAGCAGCTCCTCACTAGCGGGAGGTGCAGATACGCAGTATTTT. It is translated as CASSSSLAGGADTQYF.

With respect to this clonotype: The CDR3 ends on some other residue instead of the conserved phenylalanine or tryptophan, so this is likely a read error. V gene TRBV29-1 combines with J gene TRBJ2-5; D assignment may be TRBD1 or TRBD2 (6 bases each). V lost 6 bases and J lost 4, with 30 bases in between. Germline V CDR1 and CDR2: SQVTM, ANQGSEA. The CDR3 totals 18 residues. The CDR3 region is CSVGPGAAGIYLGETQYL. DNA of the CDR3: TGCAGCGTGGGACCGGGGGCGGCGGGGATCTACCTGGGAGAGACCCAGTACCTC.

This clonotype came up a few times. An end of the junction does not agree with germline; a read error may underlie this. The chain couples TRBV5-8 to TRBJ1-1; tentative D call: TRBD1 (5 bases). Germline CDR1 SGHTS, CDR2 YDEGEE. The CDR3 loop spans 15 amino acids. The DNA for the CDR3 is TGTGCCGGCAGCTTGCGCTCTGGGGGGAACACTGAAGCTTTCTTT. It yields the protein CAGSLRSGGNTEAFF.

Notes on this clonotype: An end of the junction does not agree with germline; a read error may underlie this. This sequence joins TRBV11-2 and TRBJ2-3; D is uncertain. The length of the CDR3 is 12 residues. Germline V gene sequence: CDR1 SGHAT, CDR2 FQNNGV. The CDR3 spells CARSPTTATQYF. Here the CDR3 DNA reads TGTGCCAGAAGCCCTACCACAGCTACGCAGTATTTT.

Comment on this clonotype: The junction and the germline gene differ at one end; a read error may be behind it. CDR3 bases: TGTACCAGCCTCCTGGGGGTGGCAGATACGCGGTATTTT. Protein: CTSLLGVADTRYF. The V and J genes are TRBV7-8 and TRBJ2-3; D assignment may be TRBD1 or TRBD2 (5 bases each). Per the germline V gene, CDR1 is SGHVS and CDR2 is FQNEAQ. The CDR3 runs 13 residues.

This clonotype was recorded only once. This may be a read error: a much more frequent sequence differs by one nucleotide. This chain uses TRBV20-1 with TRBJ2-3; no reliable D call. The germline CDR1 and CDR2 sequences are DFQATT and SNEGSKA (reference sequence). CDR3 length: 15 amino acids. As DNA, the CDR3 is TGCAGTTCTAGAGATCTGGCGGTACTCACAGATACGCAGTATTTT. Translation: CSSRDLAVLTDTQYF.

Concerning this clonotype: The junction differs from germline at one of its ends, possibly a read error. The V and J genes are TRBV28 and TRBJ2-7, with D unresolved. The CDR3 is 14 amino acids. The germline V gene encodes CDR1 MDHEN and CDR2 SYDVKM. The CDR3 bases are TGTGCCAGCAGCAGTCACGGCCTGGGCTACGAGCGGTACTTC. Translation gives CASSSHGLGYERYF.

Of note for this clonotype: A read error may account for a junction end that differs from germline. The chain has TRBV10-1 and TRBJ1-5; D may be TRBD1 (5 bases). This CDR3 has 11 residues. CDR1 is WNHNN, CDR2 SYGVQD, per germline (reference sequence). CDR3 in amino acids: CVSGGSQPQHF. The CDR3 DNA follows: TGCGTCAGCGGGGGGAGTCAGCCCCAGCATTTT.

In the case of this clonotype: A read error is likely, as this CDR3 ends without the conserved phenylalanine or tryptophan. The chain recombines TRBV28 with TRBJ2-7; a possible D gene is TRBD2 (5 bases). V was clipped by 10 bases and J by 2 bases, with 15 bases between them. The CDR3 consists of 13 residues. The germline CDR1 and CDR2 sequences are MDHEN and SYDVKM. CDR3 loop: CATSTRGAYEQYL. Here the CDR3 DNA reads TGTGCCACGTCCACTCGGGGTGCCTACGAGCAGTACTTA.

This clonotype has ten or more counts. CDR3 DNA: TGTGCCAGCATGCCCCCGAGCAGCGGGGGGCAGACCCAGTACTTC. Its translation: CASMPPSSGGQTQYF. The V and J genes are TRBV5-5 and TRBJ2-5, with 9 positions matching TRBD2. Per the germline V gene, CDR1 is SGHKS and CDR2 is YYEKEE (reference sequence). The J segment lost 6 bases and the V segment lost 6 bases, leaving 12 bases of the junction unmatched. The CDR3 runs 15 residues.

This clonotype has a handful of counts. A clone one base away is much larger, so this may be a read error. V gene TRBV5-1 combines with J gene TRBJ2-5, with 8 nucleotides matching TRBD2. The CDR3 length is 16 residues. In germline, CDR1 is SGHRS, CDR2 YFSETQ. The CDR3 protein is CASSLEGLEGFGTQNF. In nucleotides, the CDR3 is TGCGCCAGCAGCTTGGAGGGACTAGAGGGGTTTGGGACCCAGAACTTC.

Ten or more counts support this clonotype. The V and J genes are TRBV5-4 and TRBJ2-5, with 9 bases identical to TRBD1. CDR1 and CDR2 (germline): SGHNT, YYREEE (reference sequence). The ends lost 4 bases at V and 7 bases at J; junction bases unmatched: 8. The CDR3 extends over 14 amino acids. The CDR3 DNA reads TGTGCCAGCAGCCGGGGACAGGGAGAAGGGACCCAGTACTTC. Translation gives CASSRGQGEGTQYF.

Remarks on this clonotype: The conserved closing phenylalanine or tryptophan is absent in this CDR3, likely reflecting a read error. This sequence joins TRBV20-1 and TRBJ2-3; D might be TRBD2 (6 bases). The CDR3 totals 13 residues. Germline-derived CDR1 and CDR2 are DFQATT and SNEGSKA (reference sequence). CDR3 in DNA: TGCAGCATGCTACGGGACTCGCGATATACGCAGTATCTT. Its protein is CSMLRDSRYTQYL.

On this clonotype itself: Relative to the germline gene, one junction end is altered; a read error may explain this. The CDR3 coding sequence is TGCGCCAGCAGCGGGGATCTTGAGCGGTTATTT. This gives the protein CASSGDLERLF. V gene TRBV5-1 combines with J gene TRBJ2-1, with a weak D call TRBD2 (5 bases). The length of the CDR3 is 11 residues. Germline loops: CDR1 SGHRS, CDR2 YFSETQ.